The 22 T cell receptor beta chains listed next were all sequenced from one sample in a study of vaccination effects on CD4 cells after COVID-19. These receptors have no known antigen. Method: immunoSEQ multiplex PCR; TCRdb's copy keeps in-frame clones and lacks some. This table has some 15,000 clones, 70% to 80% appearing once. Within the ViraFEST assay, antigen-specific CD4+ T cells underwent expansion with viral peptide pools prior to sequencing. With about ten days of culture completed, CD4+ T cells were isolated. Participants got two doses of BNT162b2 or mRNA-1273 vaccine. The sample was CD4+ T cells from PBMCs cultured with HCoV-NL63 spike peptides, taken after COVID-19 vaccination. The origin of the receptors is a human donor who received a COVID-19 vaccine.

The chain links TRBV27 to TRBJ1-1; D not certain. In germline, CDR1 is MNHEY, CDR2 SMNVEV (reference sequence). V lost 4 bases to trimming and J lost 1 base, with 19 bases between them. The CDR3 spans 17 residues. In DNA, the CDR3 is TGTGCCAGCAGTTGGGTGAACTCGCCCAACAGGAACACTGAAGCTTTCTTT. Translated, it gives CASSWVNSPNRNTEAFF.

This chain links TRBV30 with TRBJ1-3, with 7 nucleotides matching TRBD1. CDR1 and CDR2 from the germline V gene are GTSNPN and SVGIG (reference sequence). V was pared by 1 base and J by 0 bases, with 6 bases of the junction left unmatched. The CDR3 totals 16 residues. The CDR3 coding sequence is TGTGCCTGGAGTGGAGACAGGGCCTCCTCTGGAAACACCATATATTTT. It specifies CAWSGDRASSGNTIYF.

This sequence joins TRBV25-1 and TRBJ1-2, with a tentative D call TRBD1 (5 bases). V gave up 4 bases and J gave up 8 bases, with 11 bases separating them. Germline loops: CDR1 MGHDK, CDR2 SYGVNS. This CDR3 comprises 12 residues. Written as DNA, the CDR3 is TGTGCCAGCAGTGTGGCGGGGGGAGGCTACACCTTC. Amino acids: CASSVAGGGYTF.

This clone was observed a single time. The gene calls are TRBV15 and TRBJ1-2; no definite D call. Per the germline V gene, CDR1 is LNHNV and CDR2 is YYDKDF (reference sequence). This CDR3 comprises 16 residues. V was cut by 0 bases and J by 8 bases, with 19 bases left in between. The CDR3 DNA sequence: TGTGCCACCAGCAGAGAATACTGGACGGCGGCGGGGGGCTACACCTTC. As protein: CATSREYWTAAGGYTF. Looking up the rest from reference TRBV15 and TRBJ1-2 gives the full variable domain: DAMVIQNPRYQVTQFGKPVTLSCSQTLNHNVMYWYQQKSSQAPKLLFHYYDKDFNNEADTPDNFQSRRPNTSFCFLDIRSPGLGDTAMYLCATSREYWTAAGGYTFGSGTRLTVV.

This chain uses TRBV6-5 with TRBJ2-5; D possibly uses TRBD1 or TRBD2 (6 bases each). CDR3 length equals 14 residues. Germline assignment: CDR1 MNHEY and CDR2 SVGAGI. V was clipped by 6 bases and J by 5 bases, with 16 bases between them. The CDR3 is CASSPTLGGETQYF. CDR3 DNA sequence: TGTGCCAGCAGCCCCACTCTAGGGGGGGAGACCCAGTACTTC.

V usage is TRBV10-3 and J usage is TRBJ1-2; perhaps TRBD1 as D (5 bases). CDR3 length: 17 amino acids. Germline assignment: CDR1 ENHRY and CDR2 SYGVKD. V was clipped by 0 bases and J by 5 bases, with 19 bases between them. CDR3 sequence: CAISESEAGQTGYGYTF. CDR3 nucleotide sequence: TGTGCCATCAGTGAGTCGGAGGCGGGGCAAACCGGATATGGCTACACCTTC.

The CDR3 coding sequence is TGTGCCAGCAGTTTAGAGGCCAGTAATCAGCCCCAGCATTTT. Translation: CASSLEASNQPQHF. J is TRBJ1-5 and V is TRBV28; D is unresolved. V lost 2 bases and J 4 bases, leaving 9 bases between the germline ends. This CDR3 has 14 amino acids. Germline V lookup: CDR1 MDHEN, CDR2 SYDVKM.

V is TRBV5-1 and J is TRBJ1-2; 10 bases agree with TRBD1. This CDR3 has 18 residues. CDR1 and CDR2 from the germline V gene are SGHRS and YFSETQ. The junction had 15 bases not matched to a gene; V was cut back by 4 bases and J by 3 bases. The CDR3 DNA reads as TGCGCCAGCAGCCCCACCGGGACAGGGGCCCTGGGGGACTATGGCTACACCTTC. It translates to CASSPTGTGALGDYGYTF.

This clone was detected only once. The chain has TRBV4-2 and TRBJ1-4; 8 bases align to TRBD1. CDR1 and CDR2 (germline): LGHNA, YNFKEQ. V lost 2 bases and J lost 7; bases outside the gene matches: 9. CDR3 length: 16 residues. The CDR3 DNA is TGTGCCAGCAGCCAACGACGGACAGGGATGGCTGAAAAACTGTTTTTT. This sequence encodes CASSQRRTGMAEKLFF.

The chain is built from TRBV24-1 and TRBJ2-2; D unresolved. The CDR3 is 13 residues long. Germline V gene lookup returns CDR1 KGHDR and CDR2 SFDVKD. Trimming removed 8 bases from V and 0 bases from J, with 6 bases in between. The CDR3 is CATTETNTGELFF. CDR3 nucleotides: TGTGCCACCACAGAGACGAACACCGGGGAGCTGTTTTTT.

This clone was counted a few times. The V and J genes are TRBV6-6 and TRBJ1-5; D remains ambiguous. This CDR3 has 14 amino acids. CDR1 and CDR2 from the germline V gene are MNHNY and SVGAGI (reference sequence). The germline V and J ends were trimmed by 7 bases and 8 bases, with 18 bases remaining between them. This CDR3 is CASTMTGLGEPQHF. The DNA for the CDR3 is TGTGCCAGCACCATGACGGGCCTTGGGGAGCCCCAGCATTTT.

This chain links TRBV5-6 with TRBJ2-7; D might be TRBD2 (6 bases). V lost 2 bases and J 9 bases, leaving 18 bases between the germline ends. This CDR3 comprises 14 residues. CDR1 SGHDT and CDR2 YYEEEE come from the germline V gene. CDR3 residues: CASSLPSVRGGQYF. As DNA, the CDR3 is TGTGCCAGCAGCTTACCCTCCGTGCGGGGCGGGCAGTACTTC.

The chain is built from TRBV4-3 and TRBJ2-7, with 10 bases aligning to TRBD1. The CDR3 spans 17 residues. Germline CDR1 reads LGHNA; CDR2 reads YSLEER. With V trimmed by 0 bases and J by 5 bases, 10 bases remained unmatched. CDR3 sequence reads: CASSQEGQGLGFHEQYF. The CDR3 DNA reads as TGCGCCAGCAGCCAAGAGGGACAGGGGCTCGGGTTTCACGAGCAGTACTTC.

The chain employs TRBV7-9 and TRBJ2-5; 8 bases align to TRBD2. Losses at the gene ends were 2 bases for V and 5 bases for J; bases not matched to a gene: 4. The length of the CDR3 is 14 residues. From germline, CDR1 is SEHNR and CDR2 FQNEAQ (reference sequence). CDR3 in DNA: TGTGCCAGCAGCTTACCCGGGGGGGCGGAGACCCAGTACTTC. Residues: CASSLPGGAETQYF.

This clone was found once. The chain is built from TRBV18 and TRBJ1-1, with D possibly TRBD1 on 5 matching bases. The CDR3 length is 13 residues. Germline values: CDR1 KGHSH, CDR2 LQKENI. V dropped 5 bases and J dropped 5 bases, with 12 bases sitting between them. In DNA, the CDR3 is TGTGCCAGCTCAGAGGGTTGGGGGACTGAAGCTTTCTTT. Protein: CASSEGWGTEAFF.

V gene TRBV27 combines with J gene TRBJ2-3; 10 bases map to TRBD2. The V and J ends lost 5 bases and 1 base, in that order; junction bases with no gene match: 9. CDR1 and CDR2 from the germline V gene are MNHEY and SMNVEV (reference sequence). This CDR3 region has 17 residues. The CDR3 DNA reads as TGTGCCAGCAGTCCGTTCCTAGCGGGGGAGCGCACAGATACGCAGTATTTT. Its protein is CASSPFLAGERTDTQYF.

The rearrangement uses TRBV21-1 and TRBJ2-7; the table's D call TRBD1 went unverified against the DNA. TRBV21-1 is a recognized pseudogene. There are 15 residues in the CDR3. The CDR3 loop is CASSKVDSLFYEQYF. The CDR3 DNA reads as TGTGCCAGCAGCAAAGTAGACAGTCTATTCTACGAGCAGTACTTC.

This chain joins TRBV25-1 and TRBJ2-2; weak D call: TRBD2 (5 bases). CDR3 size: 14 residues. V was shortened by 7 bases and J by 2 bases, with 11 bases between the two germline ends. Germline-derived CDR1 and CDR2 are MGHDK and SYGVNS. The CDR3 region has the DNA TGTGCCAGCACCCCGGGATACAACACCGGGGAGCTGTTTTTT. The encoded protein is CASTPGYNTGELFF. Full variable domain (rest looked up from reference TRBV25-1 and TRBJ2-2): EADIYQTPRYLVIGTGKKITLECSQTMGHDKMYWYQQDPGMELHLIHYSYGVNSTEKGDLSSESTVSRIRTEHFPLTLESARPSHTSQYLCASTPGYNTGELFFGEGSRLTVL.

The chain joins TRBV6-5 to TRBJ2-1; D remains ambiguous. The CDR3 is 14 amino acids. Germline CDR1 MNHEY, CDR2 SVGAGI. V was trimmed by 5 bases and J by 5 bases, leaving 13 bases between them. Here the CDR3 DNA reads TGTGCCAGCAGTCTACCCCCCCAACACAATGAGCAGTTCTTC. This sequence encodes CASSLPPQHNEQFF.

This rearrangement joins TRBV28 to TRBJ2-2, with 8 bases identical to TRBD2. The germline V gene has CDR1 MDHEN and CDR2 SYDVKM. The length of the CDR3 is 14 residues. Germline trimming cut 5 bases from V and 4 bases from J; bases unmatched to any gene: 3. The CDR3 nucleotides are TGTGCCAGCAGTACTAGCGGTGGCACCGGGGAGCTGTTTTTT. This translates into CASSTSGGTGELFF.

This chain connects TRBV18 to TRBJ2-1; D ambiguous. V dropped 1 base and J dropped 9 bases, with 10 bases sitting between them. Looked up from germline, CDR1 is KGHSH and CDR2 is LQKENI. CDR3 length equals 13 residues. The CDR3 is CASSPLIQPEQFF. The CDR3 DNA follows: TGTGCCAGCTCACCACTTATACAGCCTGAGCAGTTCTTC.

The chain carries TRBV7-2 and TRBJ2-5, with D perhaps matching TRBD1 or TRBD2 (5 bases each). The V gene's germline CDR1 is SGHTA and CDR2 FQGNSA. CDR3 size: 15 residues. V dropped 4 bases and J dropped 6 bases, with 18 bases sitting between them. Here the CDR3 DNA reads TGTGCCAGCAGCTCCGTACCCACAGAGGGGAAGACCCAGTACTTC. Its translation: CASSSVPTEGKTQYF.